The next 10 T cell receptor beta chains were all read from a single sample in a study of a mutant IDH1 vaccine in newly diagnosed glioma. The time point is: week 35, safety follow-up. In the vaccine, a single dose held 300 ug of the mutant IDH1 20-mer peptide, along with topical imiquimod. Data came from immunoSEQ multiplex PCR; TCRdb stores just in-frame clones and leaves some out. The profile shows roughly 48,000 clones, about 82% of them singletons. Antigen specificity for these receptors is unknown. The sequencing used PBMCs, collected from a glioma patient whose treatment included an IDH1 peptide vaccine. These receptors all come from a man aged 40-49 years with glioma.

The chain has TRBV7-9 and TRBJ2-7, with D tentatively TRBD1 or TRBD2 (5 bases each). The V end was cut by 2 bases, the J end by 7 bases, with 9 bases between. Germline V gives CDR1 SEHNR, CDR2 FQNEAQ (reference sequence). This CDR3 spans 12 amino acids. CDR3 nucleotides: TGTGCCAGCAGCTTATTTGAGGGGGAGCAGTACGTC. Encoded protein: CASSLFEGEQYV.

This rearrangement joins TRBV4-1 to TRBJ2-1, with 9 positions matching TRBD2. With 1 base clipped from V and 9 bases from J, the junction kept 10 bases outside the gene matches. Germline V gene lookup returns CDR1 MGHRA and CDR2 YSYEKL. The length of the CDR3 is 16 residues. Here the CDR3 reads CASSQGRGGRATEQFF. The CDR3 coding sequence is TGCGCCAGCAGCCAAGGACGTGGCGGGAGGGCCACTGAGCAGTTCTTC.

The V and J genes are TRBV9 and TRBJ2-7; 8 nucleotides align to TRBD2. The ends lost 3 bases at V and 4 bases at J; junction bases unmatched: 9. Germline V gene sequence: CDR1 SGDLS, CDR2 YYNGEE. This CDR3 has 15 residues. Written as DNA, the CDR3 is TGTGCCAGCAGCGCCCCGGGACTAGGACTATACGAGCAGTACGTC. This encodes CASSAPGLGLYEQYV.

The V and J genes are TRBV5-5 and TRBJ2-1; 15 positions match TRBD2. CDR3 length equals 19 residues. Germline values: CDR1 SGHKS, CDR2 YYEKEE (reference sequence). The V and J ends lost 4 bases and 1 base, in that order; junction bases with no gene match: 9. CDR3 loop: CASSLGLAGGVLSYNEQFF. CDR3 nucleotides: TGTGCCAGCAGCCTTGGACTAGCGGGAGGGGTACTGTCCTACAATGAGCAGTTCTTC.

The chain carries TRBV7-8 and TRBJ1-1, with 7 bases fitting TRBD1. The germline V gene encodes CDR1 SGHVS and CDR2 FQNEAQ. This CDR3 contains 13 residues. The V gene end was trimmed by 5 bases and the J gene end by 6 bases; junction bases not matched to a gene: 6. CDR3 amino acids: CASSPTGFPEAFF. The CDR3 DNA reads TGTGCCAGCAGCCCGACAGGGTTCCCTGAAGCTTTCTTT. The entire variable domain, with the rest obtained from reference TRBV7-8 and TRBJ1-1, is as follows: GAGVSQSPRYKVAKRGQDVALRCDPISGHVSLFWYQQALGQGPEFLTYFQNEAQLDKSGLPSDRFFAERPEGSVSTLKIQRTQQEDSAVYLCASSPTGFPEAFFGQGTRLTVV.

For the CDR3, the DNA is TGTGCCAGCAGCTTAGATCGCAGCTCGGATACGCAGTATTTT. Protein sequence: CASSLDRSSDTQYF. V usage is TRBV11-2 and J usage is TRBJ2-3; no firm D call. V was shortened by 0 bases and J by 6 bases, with 10 bases between the two germline ends. CDR1 is SGHAT and CDR2 is FQNNGV in the germline V gene. CDR3 size: 14 residues. Complete variable domain (other parts from reference TRBV11-2 and TRBJ2-3): EAGVAQSPRYKIIEKRQSVAFWCNPISGHATLYWYQQILGQGPKLLIQFQNNGVVDDSQLPKDRFSAERLKGVDSTLKIQPAKLEDSAVYLCASSLDRSSDTQYFGPGTRLTVL.

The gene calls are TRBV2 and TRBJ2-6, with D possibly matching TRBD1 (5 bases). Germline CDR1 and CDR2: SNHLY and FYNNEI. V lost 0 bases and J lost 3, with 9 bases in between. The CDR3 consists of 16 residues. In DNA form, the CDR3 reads TGTGCCAGCAGTGAAGCGAAGGGGTTTGGGGCCAACGTCCTGACTTTC. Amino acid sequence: CASSEAKGFGANVLTF.

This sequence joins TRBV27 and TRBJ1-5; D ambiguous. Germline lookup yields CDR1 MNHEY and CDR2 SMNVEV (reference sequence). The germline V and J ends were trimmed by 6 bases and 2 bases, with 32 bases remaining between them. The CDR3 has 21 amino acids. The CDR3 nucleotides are TGTGCCAGCAGCCCAGTTTCATCCGGACCCTTCGGAGAGGGTCGCAATCAGCCCCAGCATTTT. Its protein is CASSPVSSGPFGEGRNQPQHF.

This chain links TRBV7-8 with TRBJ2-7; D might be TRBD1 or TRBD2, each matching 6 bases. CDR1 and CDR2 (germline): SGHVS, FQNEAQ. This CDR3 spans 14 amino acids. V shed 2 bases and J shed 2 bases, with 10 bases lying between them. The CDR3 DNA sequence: TGTGCCAGCAGCTTACGGGGGCCGACCTACGAGCAGTACTTC. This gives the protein CASSLRGPTYEQYF.

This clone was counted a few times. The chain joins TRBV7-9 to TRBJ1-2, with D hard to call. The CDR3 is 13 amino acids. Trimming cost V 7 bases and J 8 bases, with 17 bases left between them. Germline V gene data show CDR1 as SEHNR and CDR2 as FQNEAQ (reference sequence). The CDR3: CASTPPGSRGYTF. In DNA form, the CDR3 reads TGTGCCAGCACCCCCCCTGGGAGTCGGGGCTACACCTTC. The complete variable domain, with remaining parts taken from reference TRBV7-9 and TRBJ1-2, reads DTGVSQNPRHKITKRGQNVTFRCDPISEHNRLYWYRQTLGQGPEFLTYFQNEAQLEKSRLLSDRFSAERPKGSFSTLEIQRTEQGDSAMYLCASTPPGSRGYTFGSGTRLTVV.